One and the same sample provided the 3 T cell receptor beta chains below, sequenced in a study of T cells after posttransplantation cyclophosphamide. This table comes from immunoSEQ multiplex PCR, and its TCRdb copy is limited to in-frame clones, with some not included. Altogether over 6,500 clones were found in the sample, and no singletons occur. Busulfan-fludarabine conditioning, marrow transplant, and cyclophosphamide on days +3 and +4 were administered. Sequenced here: PBMCs, sampled after an allogeneic stem cell transplant with post-transplant cyclophosphamide. These receptors came from a male patient younger than 45 who received an allogeneic stem cell transplant from an unrelated donor, was CMV-positive, and had acute and chronic GVHD. A subset of T cells may come from the graft donor.

This clone was seen ten or more times. V is TRBV6-6 and J is TRBJ2-7; a weak D match, TRBD1 (5 bases). Germline-derived CDR1 and CDR2 are MNHNY and SVGAGI (reference sequence). The V end lost 6 bases, the J end lost 2 bases, and 8 bases lay between the germline ends. This CDR3 spans 12 amino acids. CDR3 sequence (DNA): TGTGCCAGCAGCAGGGCGGCCTACGAGCAGTACTTC. Amino acids: CASSRAAYEQYF.

This clone was counted many times. This sequence joins TRBV30 and TRBJ2-7; 9 positions match TRBD1. The CDR3 length is 14 residues. Germline CDR1 reads GTSNPN; CDR2 reads SVGIG (reference sequence). After removal of 2 bases from V and 2 bases from J, the junction contained 4 bases not matched to a gene. The CDR3 coding sequence is TGTGCCTGGAGTCGGGGGGACAGGGCCTACGAGCAGTACTTC. Translating gives CAWSRGDRAYEQYF.

Ten or more counts support this clone. This rearrangement joins TRBV19 to TRBJ2-7; 15 bases are a match to TRBD2. Germline lookup yields CDR1 LNHDA and CDR2 SQIVND (reference sequence). This CDR3 region has 18 residues. Trimming at V came to 1 base and at J to 0 bases, leaving 4 bases not matched to a gene. The CDR3 here is CASSIGTSGRASSYEQYF. The CDR3 DNA follows: TGTGCCAGTAGTATAGGGACTAGCGGGAGGGCCAGCTCCTACGAGCAGTACTTC.